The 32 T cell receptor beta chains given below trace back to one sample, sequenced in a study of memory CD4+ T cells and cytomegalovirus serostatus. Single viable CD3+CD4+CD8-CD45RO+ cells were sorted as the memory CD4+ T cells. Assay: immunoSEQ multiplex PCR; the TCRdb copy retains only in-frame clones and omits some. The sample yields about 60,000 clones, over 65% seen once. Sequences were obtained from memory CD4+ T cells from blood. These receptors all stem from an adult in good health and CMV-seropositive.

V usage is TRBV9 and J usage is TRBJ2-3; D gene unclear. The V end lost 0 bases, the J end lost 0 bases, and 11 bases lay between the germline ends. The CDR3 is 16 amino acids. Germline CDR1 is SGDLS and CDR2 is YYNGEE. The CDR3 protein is CASSVVTTPSTDTQYF. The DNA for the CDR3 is TGTGCCAGCAGCGTAGTCACCACGCCAAGCACAGATACGCAGTATTTT.

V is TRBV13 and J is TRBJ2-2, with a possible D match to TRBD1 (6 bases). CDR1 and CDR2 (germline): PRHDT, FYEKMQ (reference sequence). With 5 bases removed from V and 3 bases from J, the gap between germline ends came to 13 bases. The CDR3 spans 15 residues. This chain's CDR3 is CASSGSGTHTGELFF. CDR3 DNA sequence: TGTGCCAGCAGCGGATCGGGGACACACACCGGGGAGCTGTTTTTT.

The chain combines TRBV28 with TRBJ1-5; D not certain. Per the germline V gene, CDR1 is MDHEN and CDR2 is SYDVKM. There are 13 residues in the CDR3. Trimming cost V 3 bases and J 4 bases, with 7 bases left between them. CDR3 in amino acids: CASSLSRNQPQHF. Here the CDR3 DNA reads TGTGCCAGCAGTTTGAGCAGAAATCAGCCCCAGCATTTT.

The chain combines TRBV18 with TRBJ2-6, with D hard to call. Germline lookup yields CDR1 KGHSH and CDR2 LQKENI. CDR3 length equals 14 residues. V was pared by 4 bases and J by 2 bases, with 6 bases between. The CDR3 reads CASSQSPGANVLTF. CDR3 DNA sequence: TGTGCCAGCTCACAGAGTCCTGGGGCCAACGTCCTGACTTTC.

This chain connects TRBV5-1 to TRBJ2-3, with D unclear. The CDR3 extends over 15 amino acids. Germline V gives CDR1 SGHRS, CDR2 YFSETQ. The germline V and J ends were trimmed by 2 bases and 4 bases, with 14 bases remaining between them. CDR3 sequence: CASSLSSTVPDTQYF. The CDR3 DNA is TGCGCCAGCAGCTTATCATCAACGGTTCCAGATACGCAGTATTTT.

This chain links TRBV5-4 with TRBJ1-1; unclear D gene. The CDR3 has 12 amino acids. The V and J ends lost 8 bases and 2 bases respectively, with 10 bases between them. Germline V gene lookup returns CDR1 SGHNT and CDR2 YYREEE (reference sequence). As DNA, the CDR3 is TGTGCCAGTTCGACGGGAAACACTGAAGCTTTCTTT. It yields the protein CASSTGNTEAFF.

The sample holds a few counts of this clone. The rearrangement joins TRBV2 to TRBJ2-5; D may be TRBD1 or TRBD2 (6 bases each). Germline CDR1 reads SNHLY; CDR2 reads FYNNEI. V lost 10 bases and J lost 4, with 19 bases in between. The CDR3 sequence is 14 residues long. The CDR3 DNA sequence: TGTGCCACCAAGAGGATGGGGGGCGGAGAGACCCAGTACTTC. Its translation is CATKRMGGGETQYF. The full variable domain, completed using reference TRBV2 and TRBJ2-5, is EPEVTQTPSHQVTQMGQEVILRCVPISNHLYFYWYRQILGQKVEFLVSFYNNEISEKSEIFDDQFSVERPDGSNFTLKIRSTKLEDSAMYFCATKRMGGGETQYFGPGTRLLVL.

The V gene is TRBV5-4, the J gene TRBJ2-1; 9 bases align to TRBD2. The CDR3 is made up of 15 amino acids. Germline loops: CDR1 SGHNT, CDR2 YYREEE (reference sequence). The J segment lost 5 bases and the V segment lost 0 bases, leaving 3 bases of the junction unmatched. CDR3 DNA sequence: TGTGCCAGCAGCTTGGGAGTAGCGGGGGACAATGAGCAGTTCTTC. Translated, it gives CASSLGVAGDNEQFF.

This CDR3 reads CASNPGGVSNQPQHF. The CDR3 DNA reads TGTGCCAGCAATCCAGGGGGGGTTAGCAATCAGCCCCAGCATTTT. The chain couples TRBV6-5 to TRBJ1-5; 7 positions match TRBD1. Germline V lookup: CDR1 MNHEY, CDR2 SVGAGI. Unmatched junction bases numbered 6, after V lost 7 bases and J lost 0 bases. The CDR3 covers 15 residues.

The CDR3 loop is CASSPSTGWEETQYF. DNA for the CDR3: TGTGCCAGCTCACCAAGTACCGGCTGGGAAGAGACCCAGTACTTC. The V call is TRBV18, the J call TRBJ2-5; D ambiguous. The length of the CDR3 is 15 residues. CDR1 and CDR2 (germline): KGHSH, LQKENI. Trimming removed 2 bases from V and 3 bases from J, with 13 bases in between.

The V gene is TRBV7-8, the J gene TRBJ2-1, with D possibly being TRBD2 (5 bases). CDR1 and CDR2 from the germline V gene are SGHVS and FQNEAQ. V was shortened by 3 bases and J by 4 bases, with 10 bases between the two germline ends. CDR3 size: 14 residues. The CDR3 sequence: CASSFGLVYNEQFF. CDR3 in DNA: TGTGCCAGCAGCTTCGGACTCGTATACAATGAGCAGTTCTTC.

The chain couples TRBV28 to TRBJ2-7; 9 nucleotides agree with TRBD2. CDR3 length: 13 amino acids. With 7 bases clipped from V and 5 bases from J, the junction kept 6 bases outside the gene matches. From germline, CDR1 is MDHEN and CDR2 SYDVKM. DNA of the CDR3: TGTGCCAGCAAGGCGGGAGGGCCCCACGAGCAGTACTTC. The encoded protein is CASKAGGPHEQYF.

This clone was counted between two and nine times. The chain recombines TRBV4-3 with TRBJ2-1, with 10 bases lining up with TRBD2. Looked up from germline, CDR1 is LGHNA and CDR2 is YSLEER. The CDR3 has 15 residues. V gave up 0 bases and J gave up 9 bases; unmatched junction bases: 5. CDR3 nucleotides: TGCGCCAGCAGCCAAGAAACTAGCGGGAACGGTGAGCAGTTCTTC. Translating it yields CASSQETSGNGEQFF.

The CDR3 DNA follows: TGCAGCGTTGAAGATTCTGTCAGGGTAGGTTCGTCTGAGCAGTTCTTC. This encodes CSVEDSVRVGSSEQFF. The chain is built from TRBV29-1 and TRBJ2-1; D is possibly TRBD1 (5 bases). V was clipped by 0 bases and J by 9 bases, with 21 bases between them. Germline assignment: CDR1 SQVTM and CDR2 ANQGSEA. There are 16 residues in the CDR3.

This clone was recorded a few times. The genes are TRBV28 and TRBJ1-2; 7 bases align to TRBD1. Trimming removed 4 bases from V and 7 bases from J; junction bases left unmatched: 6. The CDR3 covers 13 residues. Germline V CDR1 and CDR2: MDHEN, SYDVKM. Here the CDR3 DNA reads TGTGCCAGCAGTTCTCAGACAGGGTCTGGCTACACCTTC. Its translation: CASSSQTGSGYTF.

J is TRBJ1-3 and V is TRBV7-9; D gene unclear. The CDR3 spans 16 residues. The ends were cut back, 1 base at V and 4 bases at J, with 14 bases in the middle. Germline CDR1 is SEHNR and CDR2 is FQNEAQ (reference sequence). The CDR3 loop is CASSLVSGTVGNTIYF. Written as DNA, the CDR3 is TGTGCCAGCAGCTTAGTTTCGGGCACGGTGGGAAACACCATATATTTT.

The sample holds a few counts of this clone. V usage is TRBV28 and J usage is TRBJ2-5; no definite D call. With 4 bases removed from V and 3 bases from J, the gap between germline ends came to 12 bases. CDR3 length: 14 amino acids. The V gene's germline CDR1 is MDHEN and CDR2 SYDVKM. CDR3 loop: CASSSAVIKETQYF. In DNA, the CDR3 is TGTGCCAGCAGTTCCGCGGTCATTAAAGAGACCCAGTACTTC.

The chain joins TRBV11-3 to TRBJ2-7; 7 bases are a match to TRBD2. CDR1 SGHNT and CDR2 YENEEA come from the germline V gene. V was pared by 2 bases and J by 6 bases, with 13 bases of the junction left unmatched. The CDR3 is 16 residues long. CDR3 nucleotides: TGTGCCAGCAGCTTACGGGCGGGAGCGTTTATGGGCGAGCAGTACGTC. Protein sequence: CASSLRAGAFMGEQYV.

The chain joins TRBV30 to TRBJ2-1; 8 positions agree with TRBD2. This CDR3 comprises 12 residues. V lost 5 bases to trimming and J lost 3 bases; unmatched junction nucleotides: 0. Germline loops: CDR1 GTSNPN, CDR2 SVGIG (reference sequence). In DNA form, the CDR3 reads TGTGCCTGGGGGACTAGCTACAATGAGCAGTTCTTC. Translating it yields CAWGTSYNEQFF.

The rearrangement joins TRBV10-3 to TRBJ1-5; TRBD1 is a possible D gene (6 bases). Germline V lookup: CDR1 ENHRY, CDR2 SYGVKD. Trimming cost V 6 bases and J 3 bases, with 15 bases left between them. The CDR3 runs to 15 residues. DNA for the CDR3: TGTGCCATCAGAGAGGCCACAGGGCCCAATCAGCCCCAGCATTTT. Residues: CAIREATGPNQPQHF.

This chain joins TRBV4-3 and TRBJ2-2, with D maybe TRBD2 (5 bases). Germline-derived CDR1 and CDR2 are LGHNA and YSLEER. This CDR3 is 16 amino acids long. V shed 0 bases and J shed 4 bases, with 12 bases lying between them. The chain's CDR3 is CASSQDRRVGTGELFF. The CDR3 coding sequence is TGCGCCAGCAGCCAAGATCGGCGGGTTGGCACCGGGGAGCTGTTTTTT.

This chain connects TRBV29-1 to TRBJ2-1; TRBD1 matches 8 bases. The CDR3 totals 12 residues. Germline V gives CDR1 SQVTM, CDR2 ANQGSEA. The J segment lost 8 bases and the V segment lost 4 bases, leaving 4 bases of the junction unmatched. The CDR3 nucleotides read TGCAGCGTTGGAGGACAGGGCGATGAGCAGTTCTTC. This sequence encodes CSVGGQGDEQFF.

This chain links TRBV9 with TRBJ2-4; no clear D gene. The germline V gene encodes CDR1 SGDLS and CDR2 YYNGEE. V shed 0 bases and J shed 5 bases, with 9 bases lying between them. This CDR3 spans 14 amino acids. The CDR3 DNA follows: TGTGCCAGCAGCGTAGACGGGTTTCAAAACATTCAGTACTTC. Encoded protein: CASSVDGFQNIQYF.

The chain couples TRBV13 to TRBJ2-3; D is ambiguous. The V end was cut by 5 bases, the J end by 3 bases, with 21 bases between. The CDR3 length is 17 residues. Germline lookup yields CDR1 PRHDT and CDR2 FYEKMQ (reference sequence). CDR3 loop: CASSPPRALGRTDTQYF. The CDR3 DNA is TGTGCCAGCAGCCCTCCCCGGGCCCTGGGCCGTACAGATACGCAGTATTTT. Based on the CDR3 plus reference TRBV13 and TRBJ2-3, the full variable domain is AAGVIQSPRHLIKEKRETATLKCYPIPRHDTVYWYQQGPGQDPQFLISFYEKMQSDKGSIPDRFSAQQFSDYHSELNMSSLELGDSALYFCASSPPRALGRTDTQYFGPGTRLTVL.

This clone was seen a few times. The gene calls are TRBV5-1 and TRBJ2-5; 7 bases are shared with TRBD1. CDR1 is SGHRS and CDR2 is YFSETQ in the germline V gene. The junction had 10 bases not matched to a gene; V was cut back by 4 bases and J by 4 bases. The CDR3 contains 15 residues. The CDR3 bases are TGCGCCAGCAGCGTCGAGTTGACAGGGCCAGAGACCCAGTACTTC. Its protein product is CASSVELTGPETQYF.

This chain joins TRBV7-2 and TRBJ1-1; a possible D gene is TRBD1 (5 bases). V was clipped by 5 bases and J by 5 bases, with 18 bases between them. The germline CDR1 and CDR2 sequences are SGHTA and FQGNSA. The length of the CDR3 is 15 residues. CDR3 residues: CASSPPGGGGTEAFF. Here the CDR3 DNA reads TGTGCCAGCAGCCCGCCTGGGGGGGGAGGAACTGAAGCTTTCTTT.

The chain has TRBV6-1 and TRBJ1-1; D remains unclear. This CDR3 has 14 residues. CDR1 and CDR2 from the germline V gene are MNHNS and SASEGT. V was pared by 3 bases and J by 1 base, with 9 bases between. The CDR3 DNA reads TGTGCCAGCAGTGACATCGCTCAGAACACTGAAGCTTTCTTT. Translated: CASSDIAQNTEAFF.

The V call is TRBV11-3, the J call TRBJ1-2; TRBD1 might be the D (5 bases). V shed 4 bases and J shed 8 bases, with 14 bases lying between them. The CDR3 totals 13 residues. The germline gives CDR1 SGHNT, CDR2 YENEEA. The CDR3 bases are TGTGCCAGCAGCTCCAGACAGTCAGGGGGCTACACCTTC. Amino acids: CASSSRQSGGYTF.

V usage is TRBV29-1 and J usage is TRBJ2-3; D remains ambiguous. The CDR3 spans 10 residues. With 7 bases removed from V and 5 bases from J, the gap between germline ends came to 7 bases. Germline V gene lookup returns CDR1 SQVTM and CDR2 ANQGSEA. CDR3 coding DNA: TGCAGCGCCCTGGGAGATACGCAGTATTTT. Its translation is CSALGDTQYF.

The CDR3 region has the DNA TGTGCCAGCAAGGGCGTGGGTGACACCGGGGAGCTGTTTTTT. This gives the protein CASKGVGDTGELFF. The genes are TRBV9 and TRBJ2-2; unclear D gene. The V gene's germline CDR1 is SGDLS and CDR2 YYNGEE. This CDR3 spans 14 amino acids. The germline V and J ends were trimmed by 6 bases and 3 bases, with 12 bases remaining between them.

CDR3 bases: TGTGCCAGCACCACACTCGGCGGGACTAGCTACAATGAGCAGTTCTTC. This translates into CASTTLGGTSYNEQFF. The chain links TRBV28 to TRBJ2-1; the match to TRBD2 covers 8 bases. Trimming at V came to 7 bases and at J to 3 bases, leaving 11 bases not matched to a gene. The CDR3 is made up of 16 amino acids. Germline assignment: CDR1 MDHEN and CDR2 SYDVKM.

As DNA, the CDR3 is TGTGCCAGCAGCTTAGTATGGCAGCAAGAGACCCAGTACTTC. Amino acids: CASSLVWQQETQYF. This rearrangement joins TRBV7-2 to TRBJ2-5; D gene uncertain. Germline CDR1 is SGHTA and CDR2 is FQGNSA. V was clipped by 1 base and J by 2 bases, with 8 bases between them. There are 14 residues in the CDR3. The complete variable domain, with remaining parts taken from reference TRBV7-2 and TRBJ2-5, reads GAGVSQSPSNKVTEKGKDVELRCDPISGHTALYWYRQSLGQGLEFLIYFQGNSAPDKSGLPSDRFSAERTGGSVSTLTIQRTQQEDSAVYLCASSLVWQQETQYFGPGTRLLVL.